This is a list of T cell receptor beta chains from one sample in a study of molecular identifiers for immune sequencing clone quantification. TCRdb ran MiXCR on the PCR reads and lists one entry per CDR3 protein. Here the sample spans approximately 550,000 distinct CDR3 sequences, about a fifth being singletons. Material for sequencing was naive CD8+ T cells from blood, with Jurkat cell RNA spiked in. The receptor set was obtained from a human donor in good health. Some libraries in this study had Jurkat cell RNA spiked in. The CDR3 runs from the conserved cysteine through the conserved F or W. The D gene is left open where the match is weak. Where a row states a size, it is once, few, many or the class of an expanded clone; other rows omit it.

>many|TRBJ1-5|-|TRBV4-3
CASSQDRSLYQPQHF
TGCGCCAGCAGCCAAGACAGAAGCCTTTATCAGCCCCAGCATTTT
>few|TRBJ2-3|TRBD2|TRBV2
CASHLGLAGVADTQYF
TGTGCCAGCCACCTAGGCCTAGCGGGAGTTGCAGATACGCAGTATTTT
>-|TRBJ2-7|-|TRBV7-9
CASSLLGVHYEQYF
TGTGCCAGCAGCTTATTGGGGGTCCACTACGAGCAGTACTTC
>many|TRBJ1-5|TRBD1|TRBV3-1
CASSQAGTGVPQHF
TGTGCCAGCAGCCAAGCCGGGACAGGAGTGCCCCAGCATTTT
>-|TRBJ2-7|-|TRBV12-3/TRBV12-4
CASSWTDVFEQYF
TGTGCCAGCAGTTGGACGGACGTGTTCGAGCAGTACTTC
>few|TRBJ1-1|TRBD1|TRBV14
CASSPTTGGVEAFF
TGTGCCAGCAGCCCTACAACAGGGGGTGTTGAAGCTTTCTTT
>many|TRBJ2-3|-|TRBV25-1
CASSDRTARTDTQYF
TGTGCCAGCAGTGACCGGACAGCCCGCACAGATACGCAGTATTTT
>-|TRBJ2-1|-|TRBV4-3
CASSQDRLAASYNEQFF
TGCGCCAGCAGCCAAGATCGTTTAGCGGCCTCCTACAATGAGCAGTTCTTC
>-|TRBJ2-7|-|TRBV20-1
CPPLQGKFYEQYF
TGCCCCCCCCTACAGGGAAAGTTCTACGAGCAGTACTTC
>many|TRBJ2-3|-|TRBV7-9
CASSLQAISTDTQYF
TGTGCCAGCAGCTTACAGGCAATCAGCACAGATACGCAGTATTTT
>few|TRBJ2-7|-|TRBV6-2/TRBV6-3
CASSWVNTYEQYF
TGTGCCAGCAGTTGGGTGAACACCTACGAGCAGTACTTC
>many|TRBJ2-7|TRBD1|TRBV5-1
CASSFEAGGYEQYF
TGCGCCAGCAGCTTTGAAGCAGGGGGCTACGAGCAGTACTTC
>many|TRBJ1-1|-|TRBV7-9
CASRIPGATEAFF
TGTGCCAGCAGGATTCCGGGAGCCACTGAAGCTTTCTTT
>few|TRBJ1-6|-|TRBV4-1
CASSQAQSNNSPLHF
TGCGCCAGCAGCCAAGCACAGTCTAATAATTCACCCCTCCACTTT
>few|TRBJ2-7|TRBD2|TRBV12-5
CASAPFGGGSEQYF
TGTGCTAGTGCCCCCTTCGGGGGGGGTAGCGAGCAGTACTTC
>few|TRBJ2-3|TRBD2|TRBV3-1
CASSQFRTTSGGAVTDTQYF
TGTGCCAGCAGCCAATTCCGTACGACTAGCGGGGGGGCCGTTACAGATACGCAGTATTTT
>few|TRBJ2-7|-|TRBV4-3
CASSQDRAFSYEQYF
TGCGCCAGCAGCCAAGACAGGGCGTTCTCCTACGAGCAGTACTTC
>-|TRBJ1-6|-|TRBV5-3
CASSLPFLGDSPLHF
TGTGCCAGCAGCTTGCCTTTTCTAGGGGATTCACCCCTCCACTTT
>-|TRBJ1-3|TRBD1|TRBV4-3
CASSLGQGLGNTIYF
TGCGCCAGCAGCTTAGGACAGGGCTTAGGAAACACCATATATTTT
>many|TRBJ1-5|-|TRBV19
CASSNEGRSNQPQHF
TGTGCCAGCTCCAATGAGGGCCGAAGCAATCAGCCCCAGCATTTT
>many|TRBJ2-7|TRBD2|TRBV20-1
CSARRENAYEQYF
TGCAGTGCTAGGCGGGAGAACGCCTACGAGCAGTACTTC
>many|TRBJ1-2|TRBD1|TRBV2
CASSEGQGVYGYTF
TGTGCCAGCAGTGAAGGACAGGGAGTCTATGGCTACACCTTC
>many|TRBJ2-7|TRBD2|TRBV7-6
CASSLEAGARHEQYF
TGTGCCAGCAGCTTGGAAGCGGGGGCCCGCCACGAGCAGTACTTC
>few|TRBJ2-7|TRBD2|TRBV28
CASSISTGLASYEQYF
TGTGCCAGTTCCATCAGTACCGGACTAGCTTCCTACGAGCAGTACTTC
>-|TRBJ2-1|-|TRBV24-1
CATSGKKSSSYNEQFF
TGTGCCACCAGTGGAAAGAAGTCCAGCTCCTACAATGAGCAGTTCTTC
>many|TRBJ2-7|-|TRBV20-1
CSASKQGEATYEQYF
TGCAGTGCTAGCAAACAGGGAGAAGCTACCTACGAGCAGTACTTC
>-|TRBJ1-5|TRBD1|TRBV10-3
CATQGTGTGYSNQPQHF
TGTGCCACTCAAGGGACCGGGACAGGGTACAGCAATCAGCCCCAGCATTTT
>-|TRBJ1-3|TRBD1|TRBV10-3
CAISGGGTGANTIYF
TGTGCCATCAGTGGTGGTGGGACAGGGGCGAACACCATATATTTT
>many|TRBJ2-1|TRBD1|TRBV6-1
CASSGPTGPSSYNEQFF
TGTGCCAGCAGTGGCCCGACAGGGCCTAGCTCCTACAATGAGCAGTTCTTC
>-|TRBJ2-7|-|TRBV25-1
CASSEYPSLVFLFCEQYF
TGTGCCAGCAGTGAATACCCTAGTCTGGTCTTCCTCTTTTGCGAGCAGTACTTC
>-|TRBJ2-3|TRBD2|TRBV19
CATALSGGVTDTQYF
TGTGCCACTGCGTTGAGCGGGGGAGTCACAGATACGCAGTATTTT
>-|TRBJ1-5|-|TRBV27
CASRPGEAQPQHF
TGTGCCAGCAGACCAGGGGAGGCACAGCCCCAGCATTTT
>many|TRBJ2-5|-|TRBV6-5
CASSDRPPKTQYF
TGTGCCAGCAGTGACCGGCCCCCCAAGACCCAGTACTTC
>few|TRBJ2-1|TRBD1|TRBV6-5
CASSSLAGGLYNEQFF
TGTGCCAGCAGTTCCTTAGCAGGGGGCCTGTACAATGAGCAGTTCTTC
>many|TRBJ2-1|TRBD2|TRBV7-9
CASSGTSGINEQFF
TGTGCCAGCAGCGGGACTAGCGGGATCAATGAGCAGTTCTTC
>few|TRBJ1-1|-|TRBV28
CASSSSSGGRGTEAFF
TGTGCCAGCAGTTCGTCTTCGGGGGGGCGAGGGACTGAAGCTTTCTTT
>few|TRBJ2-3|TRBD1|TRBV19
CASSFLPGTGNADTQYF
TGTGCCAGTTCTTTCCTCCCCGGGACAGGGAATGCAGATACGCAGTATTTT
>few|TRBJ2-2|-|TRBV6-5
CASSYSISNTGELFF
TGTGCCAGCAGTTACTCGATTTCTAACACCGGGGAGCTGTTTTTT
>-|TRBJ2-5|-|TRBV4-1
CASSQDPRETQYF
TGCGCCAGCAGCCAAGACCCCCGGGAGACCCAGTACTTC
>many|TRBJ2-5|TRBD2|TRBV4-1
CASSQDPSGGQETQYF
TGCGCCAGCAGCCAAGATCCCAGCGGGGGGCAAGAGACCCAGTACTTC
>many|TRBJ2-7|-|TRBV4-3
CASSQEVLGSYEQYF
TGCGCCAGCAGCCAAGAAGTACTGGGGTCCTACGAGCAGTACTTC
>few|TRBJ2-5|-|TRBV21-1
CASSKGRSEYQETQYF
TGTGCCAGCAGCAAAGGTCGATCAGAGTACCAAGAGACCCAGTACTTC
>-|TRBJ1-4|-|TRBV25-1
CASSDWGGTNEKLFF
TGTGCCAGCAGTGACTGGGGGGGTACTAATGAAAAACTGTTTTTT
>many|TRBJ1-1|TRBD1|TRBV13
CASSSPGQGATEAFF
TGTGCCAGCAGCTCCCCGGGACAGGGGGCCACTGAAGCTTTCTTT
>few|TRBJ1-4|TRBD1|TRBV30
CAWSANRGRSEKLFF
TGTGCCTGGAGTGCCAACAGGGGGCGTTCGGAAAAACTGTTTTTT
>-|TRBJ2-5|TRBD2|TRBV27
CASSLGAGGPLETQYF
TGTGCCAGCAGTTTGGGAGCGGGAGGACCTTTAGAGACCCAGTACTTC